This is a list of T cell receptor beta chains from one sample in a study of T cell responses to AZD1222 COVID-19 vaccine. Method: immunoSEQ multiplex PCR; TCRdb's copy keeps in-frame clones and lacks some. The repertoire holds some 150,000 clones, 90% seen once, with about 3.4% in the top ten. The sample in question was peripheral blood, obtained on day 0 of AZD1222 vaccination. These receptors were collected from an adult in good health. Each CDR3 is given with its conserved first and last residue. A D gene is named only where the DNA matches it firmly. The size of a clone is reported for some rows only, either as once, few or many, or as a class for expanded clones.

j_call clone_size v_call d_call cdr3_nt cdr3_aa
TRBJ2-3 once TRBV5-6 - TGTGCCAGCAGCTCGATTTCTAGGAGAGGCACAGATACGCAGTATTTT CASSSISRRGTDTQYF
TRBJ2-7 few TRBV2 - TGTGCCAGCAGTGTAATTAGGGGTTCCTACGAGCAGTACTTC CASSVIRGSYEQYF
TRBJ1-1 - TRBV5-3 - TGTGCCAGAAGCTTGGCGTGTGGGATGAACACTGAAGCTTTCTTT CARSLACGMNTEAFF
TRBJ2-3 - TRBV6-5 TRBD1 TGTGCCAGCGGGACAGGGACGGCCACAGATACGCAGTATTTT CASGTGTATDTQYF
TRBJ2-7 - TRBV7-3 - TGTGCCAGCAGCTTAGATCCCCCGGGGACCTCCTCCTACGAGCAGTACTTC CASSLDPPGTSSYEQYF
TRBJ2-2 - TRBV14 - TGTGCCAGCAGCCGGGACCCCATGGGGGGGGAGCTGTTTTTT CASSRDPMGGELFF
TRBJ1-5 - TRBV21-1 - TGTGCCAGCAGCAAAGCTCAGCCCCAGCATTTT CASSKAQPQHF
TRBJ2-2 - TRBV7-9 TRBD2 TGTGCCAGCAGCTCACTAGCGACCGGGGAGCTGTTTTTT CASSSLATGELFF
TRBJ2-7 - TRBV5-1 - TGCGCCAGCACCCAGGGGCACTCCTACGAGCAGTACTTC CASTQGHSYEQYF
TRBJ1-1 - TRBV6-5 - TGTGCCAGCAGTTACCGTGGCAGCCAGTCCTTAGGGGCTTTCTTT CASSYRGSQSLGAFF
TRBJ1-1 - TRBV14 - TGTGCCAGCAGCCCCGACGGGCGCACTGAAGCTTTCTTT CASSPDGRTEAFF
TRBJ1-3 - TRBV13 TRBD1 TGTGCCAGCAGCTTACGAGAAGCAGAGACAGGGCTTGGAGTCGGAAACACCATATATTTT CASSLREAETGLGVGNTIYF
TRBJ1-6 - TRBV27 - TGTGCCAGCAGTTTGGCCGGGACCGGGGGTACCCTCCACTTT CASSLAGTGGTLHF
TRBJ1-2 - TRBV27 - TGTGCCAGCAGTTTTGCCACCTCCTATGGCTACACCTTC CASSFATSYGYTF
TRBJ2-1 - TRBV28 TRBD1 TGTGCCAGCAGTTTGGAGACAGGGGGAAACAATGAGCAGTTCTTC CASSLETGGNNEQFF